This passage covers 21 T cell receptor beta chains from one sample sequenced in a study of cytomegalovirus exposure and HLA in healthy donors. Clones were sequenced by immunoSEQ multiplex PCR, and TCRdb holds only the in-frame ones, with some missing. The sample has roughly 280,000 clones, 80% to 90% seen once; the top ten hold roughly 1%. Sequencing input: PBMCs. The source is a young woman in good health and CMV-seronegative.

This rearrangement joins TRBV7-9 to TRBJ2-7; 7 bases line up with TRBD1. The V segment lost 5 bases and the J segment 5 bases; nucleotides outside the gene matches: 9. Germline V gene data show CDR1 as SEHNR and CDR2 as FQNEAQ (reference sequence). This CDR3 has 14 amino acids. This CDR3 is CASSGGQRFDEQYF. In DNA form, the CDR3 reads TGTGCCAGCAGCGGGGGACAGCGGTTCGACGAGCAGTACTTC. Full variable domain (missing parts from reference TRBV7-9 and TRBJ2-7): DTGVSQNPRHKITKRGQNVTFRCDPISEHNRLYWYRQTLGQGPEFLTYFQNEAQLEKSRLLSDRFSAERPKGSFSTLEIQRTEQGDSAMYLCASSGGQRFDEQYFGPGTRLTVT.

As DNA, the CDR3 is TGTGCCAGCAGCTTCACAGGGGGCAGGTCTAACTATGGCTACACCTTC. It translates to CASSFTGGRSNYGYTF. The chain uses TRBV7-2 and TRBJ1-2, with 9 bases aligning to TRBD1. The CDR3 contains 16 residues. The germline V gene encodes CDR1 SGHTA and CDR2 FQGNSA. With 3 bases clipped from V and 0 bases from J, the junction kept 5 bases outside the gene matches.

The rearrangement joins TRBV28 to TRBJ1-5; no clear D gene. Germline V gene data show CDR1 as MDHEN and CDR2 as SYDVKM. Trimming took 2 bases from V and 0 from J, leaving 11 bases between them. This CDR3 comprises 16 residues. CDR3 residues: CASSLLLRDSNQPQHF. The CDR3 DNA reads as TGTGCCAGCAGTTTACTCCTGAGGGATAGCAATCAGCCCCAGCATTTT.

The chain combines TRBV5-1 with TRBJ2-2, with D possibly TRBD2 on 5 matching bases. CDR3 length equals 14 residues. With 4 bases removed from V and 2 bases from J, the gap between germline ends came to 9 bases. Germline loops: CDR1 SGHRS, CDR2 YFSETQ. This chain's CDR3 is CASSLGLNTGELFF. The DNA for the CDR3 is TGCGCCAGCAGCCTCGGACTTAACACCGGGGAGCTGTTTTTT.

For this clone: The same CDR3 also results from other DNA sequences found in this sample. J is TRBJ1-5 and V is TRBV5-1, with TRBD1 identical over 8 bases. Germline-derived CDR1 and CDR2 are SGHRS and YFSETQ. The CDR3 runs to 15 residues. V gave up 0 bases and J gave up 4 bases; unmatched junction bases: 3. The CDR3 nucleotides read TGCGCCAGCAGCTTGGCAGGGGGCTTTAATCAGCCCCAGCATTTT. It specifies CASSLAGGFNQPQHF.

The chain has TRBV7-6 and TRBJ2-2, with D unresolved. Germline lookup yields CDR1 SGHVS and CDR2 FNYEAQ. Deletions cut 3 bases from V and 1 base from J, with 3 bases between. This CDR3 comprises 13 residues. The CDR3 DNA sequence: TGTGCCAGCAGCTTTAGGAACACCGGGGAGCTGTTTTTT. It encodes CASSFRNTGELFF.

The chain carries TRBV6-1 and TRBJ2-1; D remains unclear. CDR1 and CDR2 from the germline V gene are MNHNS and SASEGT. V was pared by 5 bases and J by 6 bases, with 5 bases between. CDR3 size: 11 residues. The CDR3 bases are TGTGCCAGCAGTTTCAGCAATGAGCAGTTCTTC. Residues: CASSFSNEQFF.

The rearrangement uses TRBV7-6 and TRBJ2-3; 12 bases align to TRBD2. CDR1 is SGHVS, CDR2 FNYEAQ, per germline. The V and J ends lost 3 bases and 2 bases, in that order; junction bases with no gene match: 3. This CDR3 has 16 amino acids. The CDR3 sequence: CASSFLAGGDTDTQYF. Here the CDR3 DNA reads TGTGCCAGCAGCTTCCTAGCGGGAGGGGACACAGATACGCAGTATTTT.

About this clone: Other DNA sequences in this specimen translate into the identical CDR3. The rearrangement joins TRBV6-5 to TRBJ1-2, with 7 bases that match TRBD1. Germline V lookup: CDR1 MNHEY, CDR2 SVGAGI. Germline trimming cut 6 bases from V and 3 bases from J; bases unmatched to any gene: 4. This CDR3 contains 13 residues. The CDR3 DNA follows: TGTGCCAGCAGCCTAGACAGGGACTATGGCTACACCTTC. It encodes CASSLDRDYGYTF.

The chain employs TRBV6-5 and TRBJ2-7; 10 bases line up with TRBD2. The CDR3 has 15 amino acids. The V and J ends lost 5 bases and 4 bases, in that order; junction bases with no gene match: 8. From germline, CDR1 is MNHEY and CDR2 SVGAGI. The CDR3 sequence: CASSPSGGFVYEQYF. CDR3 nucleotide sequence: TGTGCCAGCAGTCCTAGCGGGGGCTTTGTGTACGAGCAGTACTTC.

Here the CDR3 reads CAWSRRASSRVNTEAFF. Written as DNA, the CDR3 is TGTGCCTGGAGTAGGAGGGCCTCGAGTAGGGTTAACACTGAAGCTTTCTTT. The gene calls are TRBV30 and TRBJ1-1, with unresolved D. Trimming removed 2 bases from V and 2 bases from J, with 21 bases in between. The CDR3 runs to 17 residues. Germline values: CDR1 GTSNPN, CDR2 SVGIG (reference sequence).

The chain combines TRBV7-9 with TRBJ2-3, with D maybe TRBD2 (5 bases). V lost 2 bases, J lost 0 bases, and 15 bases lay in between. This CDR3 is 17 amino acids long. CDR1 and CDR2 (germline): SEHNR, FQNEAQ (reference sequence). The CDR3 region has the DNA TGTGCCAGCAGCTTAAGCTGGGAGACACTTAGCACAGATACGCAGTATTTT. Its translation: CASSLSWETLSTDTQYF. The full variable domain, with the rest looked up from reference TRBV7-9 and TRBJ2-3, is DTGVSQNPRHKITKRGQNVTFRCDPISEHNRLYWYRQTLGQGPEFLTYFQNEAQLEKSRLLSDRFSAERPKGSFSTLEIQRTEQGDSAMYLCASSLSWETLSTDTQYFGPGTRLTVL.

This chain joins TRBV6-5 and TRBJ1-3, with a possible D match to TRBD1 (5 bases). Germline V gives CDR1 MNHEY, CDR2 SVGAGI. This CDR3 is built from 16 residues. Trimming left V 0 bases short and J 2 bases short, with 11 bases between. CDR3 protein: CASSYSLDRPGNTIYF. The CDR3 DNA is TGTGCCAGCAGTTACTCCCTCGACAGACCTGGAAACACCATATATTTT.

V is TRBV29-1 and J is TRBJ2-7; D perhaps matches TRBD1 (7 bases). Germline V gives CDR1 SQVTM, CDR2 ANQGSEA. This CDR3 comprises 12 residues. With 4 bases removed from V and 9 bases from J, the gap between germline ends came to 16 bases. The CDR3 region is CSVAQGGTGQYF. For the CDR3, the DNA is TGCAGCGTTGCGCAGGGGGGTACAGGGCAGTACTTC.

This chain links TRBV6-5 with TRBJ1-2; D might be TRBD1 (6 bases). This CDR3 is built from 15 residues. Germline V gene sequence: CDR1 MNHEY, CDR2 SVGAGI. Trimming shortened V by 5 bases and J by 4 bases, and 17 bases separated the two germline ends. CDR3 sequence (DNA): TGTGCCAGCAGTGCCTCTAGACAGGTTCCCTATGGCTACACCTTC. Its protein product is CASSASRQVPYGYTF.

The V call is TRBV10-1, the J call TRBJ1-2; D not certain. Germline V gives CDR1 WNHNN, CDR2 SYGVQD (reference sequence). CDR3 length equals 15 residues. The V and J ends lost 5 bases and 1 base respectively, with 14 bases between them. CDR3 amino acids: CASSPNTLVNYGYTF. DNA of the CDR3: TGCGCCAGCAGTCCAAATACATTGGTTAACTATGGCTACACCTTC.

This clone was seen a handful of times. The V call is TRBV7-6, the J call TRBJ2-7, with D perhaps TRBD2 (5 bases). There are 15 residues in the CDR3. Germline CDR1 SGHVS, CDR2 FNYEAQ. Trimming stripped 1 base from V and 0 bases from J, with 10 bases between. The CDR3 nucleotides are TGTGCCAGCAGCTTAGGGTTGGGGAGCTCCTACGAGCAGTACTTC. Protein sequence: CASSLGLGSSYEQYF. Variable domain in full (rest from reference TRBV7-6 and TRBJ2-7): GAGVSQSPRYKVTKRGQDVALRCDPISGHVSLYWYRQALGQGPEFLTYFNYEAQQDKSGLPNDRFSAERPEGSISTLTIQRTEQRDSAMYRCASSLGLGSSYEQYFGPGTRLTVT.

The chain is built from TRBV19 and TRBJ2-1; weak D call: TRBD2 (6 bases). CDR3 length: 11 residues. V lost 7 bases to trimming and J lost 13 bases, with 14 bases between them. CDR1 is LNHDA and CDR2 is SQIVND in the germline V gene (reference sequence). CDR3 loop: CASKTGGNQFF. CDR3 DNA: TGTGCCAGTAAGACTGGAGGGAATCAGTTCTTC.

The DNA of the CDR3 is TGTGCCAGCAGTTACTCTGAGAAAGCTGAAGCTTTCTTT. Translation gives CASSYSEKAEAFF. The J gene is TRBJ1-1, the V gene TRBV6-5; no clear D. V lost 0 bases to trimming and J lost 6 bases, with 8 bases between them. The CDR3 has 13 amino acids. CDR1 is MNHEY and CDR2 is SVGAGI in the germline V gene.

The chain recombines TRBV29-1 with TRBJ2-1; D possibly corresponds to TRBD2 (6 bases). Germline CDR1 SQVTM, CDR2 ANQGSEA. The CDR3 consists of 14 residues. V was cut by 0 bases and J by 5 bases, with 11 bases left in between. DNA for the CDR3: TGCAGCGTTGAAGATCGGGGAGGCAACAATGAGCAGTTCTTC. Its translation: CSVEDRGGNNEQFF.

The chain is built from TRBV6-6 and TRBJ1-2; D unclear. V shed 5 bases and J shed 1 base, with 11 bases lying between them. The V gene's germline CDR1 is MNHNY and CDR2 SVGAGI (reference sequence). The CDR3 loop spans 14 amino acids. The CDR3 nucleotides read TGTGCCAGCAGTGCCCCGAGAGTTAACTATGGCTACACCTTC. It is translated as CASSAPRVNYGYTF.